The present T cell receptor beta chain was sequenced within a study of response to subunit inactivated influenza vaccine. TCRdb reanalysed the RT-PCR reads using MiXCR and keeps one entry per CDR3 protein. The sample yields hundreds of thousands of distinct CDR3 sequences, around 13% seen once. This clonotype was seen more than once but under ten times. What it recognizes is unknown. Overall study results and limits: Authors suggested seasonal influenza vaccinations each recruit few new T cells.

This CDR3 has 12 amino acids. With 4 bases removed from V and 8 bases from J, the gap between germline ends came to 14 bases. Germline loops: CDR1 SQVTM, CDR2 ANQGSEA. The clonotype originates from a man aged 45-65 years who received an inactivated influenza vaccine. Material: PBMCs from blood, obtained around 15 days before vaccination. The chain combines TRBV29-1 with TRBJ1-2; D is unresolved. CDR3 nucleotides: TGCAGCGTTGGTCAGCCCGACGGCGGCTACACCTTC. Protein sequence: CSVGQPDGGYTF.